This TCR beta chain was captured by sequencing in a study of T cells in localized non-small cell lung cancer. The CDR3 is made up of 15 amino acids. Trimming removed 5 bases from V and 3 bases from J; junction bases left unmatched: 5. Germline-derived CDR1 and CDR2 are MRHNA and SNTAGT. Points from the study as a whole: Tumor samples were not multi-region, leaving intratumor heterogeneity unexcluded. The highest T cell clonality was in uninvolved adjacent lung, above tumor. The appearance of a median about 62 of the top 100 tumor clones was seen in adjacent lung.

Sequencing was performed with immunoSEQ multiplex PCR; in TCRdb, only in-frame clones are kept and a portion is missing. The data show roughly 27,000 clones, about 90% seen once. This clone is deemed medium-sized. Its antigen is still unknown. The sample was peripheral blood, taken before any cancer treatment. The V call is TRBV6-4, the J call TRBJ2-3; TRBD2 aligns across 10 bases. This TCR was recovered from a woman aged 40 to 75 with stage I lung adenocarcinoma. The CDR3 protein is CASSLAGDGTDTQYF. DNA for the CDR3: TGTGCCAGCAGTCTAGCGGGAGATGGAACAGATACGCAGTATTTT.